The source of this T cell receptor beta chain is a study of cytomegalovirus exposure and HLA in healthy donors. Study findings and constraints: Being productive about 87% or about 30% of the time was typical of most TCR beta V segments in an earlier analysis.

Turning to this clone: Its antigen is still unknown.

The PCR ran on 60 Vbeta and 13 Jbeta primers. Method: immunoSEQ multiplex PCR; TCRdb's copy keeps in-frame clones and lacks some. The sample has 160,000 or so clones, around 80% seen once. The CDR3 consists of 17 residues. Germline V lookup: CDR1 SGHAT, CDR2 FQNNGV. Deletions cut 5 bases from V and 5 bases from J, with 22 bases between. The rearrangement joins TRBV11-2 to TRBJ2-4; D might be TRBD1 (5 bases). This receptor was taken from a man aged 40-49 years in good health and CMV-seronegative. The sequencing sample was made of PBMCs. CDR3 nucleotides: TGTGCCAGCAGCCTCGGACACCGCCTCGGGTTTGAAAACATTCAGTACTTC. This translates into CASSLGHRLGFENIQYF.